Listed below are T cell receptor beta chains from one sample, sequenced in a study of Ad26.COV2.S vaccination and SARS-CoV-2 variants. TCRdb's table, derived via immunoSEQ multiplex PCR, lists solely in-frame clones and lacks some. The sample records about 98,000 clones, 80% being singletons. The source was peripheral blood, collected after recovery from COVID-19. These receptors all stem from a human donor who had recovered from COVID-19. CDR3s include the opening cysteine and the closing phenylalanine or tryptophan. The order of the fields is J gene, clone size, V gene, D gene, CDR3 protein, CDR3 DNA. D genes are given only for firm matches. Size is stated for part of the rows, as once, few or many counts, or as a class when the clone is expanded.

j_gene: TRBJ2-3; abundance: NA; v_gene: TRBV20-1; d_gene: NA; CDR3aa: CSSSGTDTQYF; CDR3nt: TGCAGTAGTAGTGGCACAGATACGCAGTATTTT
j_gene: TRBJ2-2; abundance: once; v_gene: TRBV29-1; d_gene: NA; CDR3aa: CSVTGGNGELFF; CDR3nt: TGCAGCGTTACAGGAGGCAACGGGGAGCTGTTTTTT
j_gene: TRBJ2-6; abundance: NA; v_gene: TRBV19; d_gene: TRBD2; CDR3aa: CASKSGGPIAGANVLTF; CDR3nt: TGTGCCAGTAAGAGCGGGGGACCTATTGCTGGGGCCAACGTCCTGACTTTC
j_gene: TRBJ1-6; abundance: NA; v_gene: TRBV5-1; d_gene: NA; CDR3aa: CASRGEDSYNSPLHF; CDR3nt: TGCGCCAGCAGGGGGGAGGACTCCTATAATTCACCCCTCCACTTT
j_gene: TRBJ1-2; abundance: NA; v_gene: TRBV12-3/TRBV12-4; d_gene: TRBD1; CDR3aa: CASSRGQGGLTTF; CDR3nt: TGTGCCAGCAGCCGGGGACAGGGGGGGCTAACCACCTTC
j_gene: TRBJ2-7; abundance: NA; v_gene: TRBV7-9; d_gene: NA; CDR3aa: CASSLGGYYEQYF; CDR3nt: TGTGCCAGCAGCTTAGGCGGGTACTACGAGCAGTACTTC
j_gene: TRBJ1-1; abundance: few; v_gene: TRBV3-1/TRBV3-2; d_gene: NA; CDR3aa: CASSQTIMNTEAFF; CDR3nt: TGTGCCAGCAGCCAAACAATTATGAACACTGAAGCTTTCTTT
j_gene: TRBJ2-7; abundance: once; v_gene: TRBV30; d_gene: TRBD1; CDR3aa: CAWSVGQGQGQYF; CDR3nt: TGTGCCTGGAGTGTCGGACAGGGGCAAGGGCAGTACTTC
j_gene: TRBJ2-2; abundance: NA; v_gene: TRBV6-6; d_gene: TRBD1; CDR3aa: CASNQGAQSGELFF; CDR3nt: TGTGCCAGCAACCAGGGGGCGCAAAGCGGGGAGCTGTTTTTT
j_gene: TRBJ2-3; abundance: NA; v_gene: TRBV7-2; d_gene: TRBD2; CDR3aa: CASSLPPLANTQYF; CDR3nt: TGTGCCAGCAGCTTACCCCCACTAGCGAATACGCAGTATTTT
j_gene: TRBJ2-3; abundance: NA; v_gene: TRBV2; d_gene: TRBD2; CDR3aa: CASSEGLAGSFSTDTQYF; CDR3nt: TGTGCCAGCAGTGAAGGGCTAGCGGGGTCGTTTAGCACAGATACGCAGTATTTT
j_gene: TRBJ1-5; abundance: NA; v_gene: TRBV10-3; d_gene: NA; CDR3aa: CALRAGPNQPQHF; CDR3nt: TGTGCCCTGCGGGCGGGCCCGAATCAGCCCCAGCATTTT
j_gene: TRBJ2-3; abundance: NA; v_gene: TRBV6-4; d_gene: TRBD2; CDR3aa: CASSPPGGDTQYF; CDR3nt: TGTGCCAGCAGCCCGCCCGGGGGGGATACGCAGTATTTT
j_gene: TRBJ2-5; abundance: NA; v_gene: TRBV5-6; d_gene: NA; CDR3aa: CASSSGQPQETQYF; CDR3nt: TGTGCCAGCAGCTCCGGACAGCCCCAAGAGACCCAGTACTTC
j_gene: TRBJ1-1; abundance: few; v_gene: TRBV19; d_gene: NA; CDR3aa: CASSSRAFMNTEAFF; CDR3nt: TGTGCCAGCTCTTCCAGGGCGTTCATGAACACTGAAGCTTTCTTT
j_gene: TRBJ1-1; abundance: NA; v_gene: TRBV11-2; d_gene: NA; CDR3aa: CASSLDSIGALTEAFF; CDR3nt: TGTGCCAGCAGCTTAGATTCGATTGGGGCGCTTACTGAAGCTTTCTTT
j_gene: TRBJ1-4; abundance: NA; v_gene: TRBV7-7; d_gene: TRBD1; CDR3aa: CASSLGQGTNEKLFF; CDR3nt: TGTGCCAGCAGCTTAGGACAGGGAACTAATGAAAAACTGTTTTTT
j_gene: TRBJ1-2; abundance: NA; v_gene: TRBV2; d_gene: TRBD1; CDR3aa: CASKTGDYGYTF; CDR3nt: TGTGCCAGCAAGACAGGGGACTATGGCTACACCTTC